These T cell receptor beta chains were read from a single sample in a study of Ad26.COV2.S vaccination and SARS-CoV-2 variants. Assay: immunoSEQ multiplex PCR; the TCRdb copy retains only in-frame clones and omits some. The sample consists of about 500,000 clones, approximately 90% of them appearing once. The material sequenced was peripheral blood, taken in a trial of Ad26.COV2.S vaccine versus placebo. These receptors originate from a person aged 18 to 65 who received the Ad26.COV2.S COVID-19 vaccine or a placebo. CDR3s include the opening cysteine and the closing phenylalanine or tryptophan. The order of the fields is CDR3 length, J gene, D gene, clone size, V gene, CDR3 protein, CDR3 DNA. The D gene is left open where the match is weak. Some rows mark clone size as missing; the rest say once, few, many or name a class of expanded clone.

CDR3 length: 17
J gene: TRBJ1-5
D gene: TRBD1
clone size: .
V gene: TRBV7-9
CDR3 protein: CASSLALGQGSNQPQHF
CDR3 DNA: TGTGCCAGCAGCTTAGCATTGGGACAGGGGAGCAATCAGCCCCAGCATTTT

CDR3 length: 14
J gene: TRBJ1-5
D gene: .
clone size: .
V gene: TRBV6-5
CDR3 protein: CASNFPQRNQPQHF
CDR3 DNA: TGTGCCAGCAATTTCCCGCAACGCAATCAGCCCCAGCATTTT

CDR3 length: 14
J gene: TRBJ2-1
D gene: .
clone size: .
V gene: TRBV7-9
CDR3 protein: CASSLAVRGDEQFF
CDR3 DNA: TGTGCCAGCAGCTTAGCGGTCAGAGGCGATGAGCAGTTCTTC

CDR3 length: 14
J gene: TRBJ2-7
D gene: TRBD2
clone size: .
V gene: TRBV5-1
CDR3 protein: CASSLDSGAYEQYF
CDR3 DNA: TGCGCCAGCAGCTTGGATAGCGGGGCCTACGAGCAGTACTTC

CDR3 length: 15
J gene: TRBJ2-1
D gene: .
clone size: .
V gene: TRBV4-1
CDR3 protein: CASSQLADSYNEQFF
CDR3 DNA: TGCGCCAGCAGCCAGCTTGCGGACTCCTACAATGAGCAGTTCTTC

CDR3 length: 16
J gene: TRBJ1-5
D gene: .
clone size: .
V gene: TRBV2
CDR3 protein: CASSAVSVYSNQPQHF
CDR3 DNA: TGTGCCAGCAGTGCCGTGTCGGTCTATAGCAATCAGCCCCAGCATTTT

CDR3 length: 16
J gene: TRBJ1-4
D gene: .
clone size: .
V gene: TRBV7-6
CDR3 protein: CASSPSWGAVGEKLFF
CDR3 DNA: TGTGCCAGCAGCCCGTCTTGGGGAGCGGTCGGCGAAAAACTGTTTTTT

CDR3 length: 11
J gene: TRBJ2-7
D gene: .
clone size: .
V gene: TRBV20-1
CDR3 protein: CSARDGFEQYF
CDR3 DNA: TGCAGTGCTAGAGATGGGTTCGAGCAGTACTTC

CDR3 length: 13
J gene: TRBJ1-2
D gene: TRBD1
clone size: .
V gene: TRBV6-5
CDR3 protein: CASRTTGENGYTF
CDR3 DNA: TGTGCCAGCAGAACTACAGGGGAGAACGGCTACACCTTC

CDR3 length: 15
J gene: TRBJ2-7
D gene: .
clone size: .
V gene: TRBV19
CDR3 protein: CASSRDTSLVYEQYF
CDR3 DNA: TGTGCCAGTAGTAGGGACACCTCCCTAGTGTACGAGCAGTACTTC

CDR3 length: 17
J gene: TRBJ2-7
D gene: .
clone size: .
V gene: TRBV5-3
CDR3 protein: CARSLVLGGRGGYEQYF
CDR3 DNA: TGTGCCAGAAGCTTGGTTTTAGGTGGCAGGGGAGGGTACGAGCAGTACTTC

CDR3 length: 16
J gene: TRBJ2-1
D gene: .
clone size: .
V gene: TRBV7-8
CDR3 protein: CASSLANGRSYNEQFF
CDR3 DNA: TGTGCCAGCAGCTTAGCGAACGGGCGGTCCTACAATGAGCAGTTCTTC

CDR3 length: 13
J gene: TRBJ1-1
D gene: .
clone size: .
V gene: TRBV11-2
CDR3 protein: CASSNALNTEAFF
CDR3 DNA: TGTGCCAGCAGTAACGCTCTGAACACTGAAGCTTTCTTT

CDR3 length: 13
J gene: TRBJ1-3
D gene: .
clone size: .
V gene: TRBV12-5
CDR3 protein: CASGSDYRNTIYF
CDR3 DNA: TGTGCTAGTGGTTCCGACTACCGAAACACCATATATTTT

CDR3 length: 15
J gene: TRBJ1-6
D gene: TRBD1
clone size: .
V gene: TRBV27
CDR3 protein: CASSFGQAYNSPLHF
CDR3 DNA: TGTGCCAGCAGTTTCGGACAGGCGTATAATTCACCCCTCCACTTT

CDR3 length: 18
J gene: TRBJ2-3
D gene: .
clone size: .
V gene: TRBV4-1
CDR3 protein: CASSQDSNQRTFFYTQYF
CDR3 DNA: TGCGCCAGCAGCCAAGACTCAAACCAGCGGACATTTTTTTATACGCAGTATTTT

CDR3 length: 14
J gene: TRBJ1-1
D gene: TRBD1
clone size: once
V gene: TRBV7-2
CDR3 protein: CASSPQTGYTEAFF
CDR3 DNA: TGTGCCAGCAGCCCCCAGACAGGGTACACTGAAGCTTTCTTT

CDR3 length: 14
J gene: TRBJ1-1
D gene: .
clone size: .
V gene: TRBV2
CDR3 protein: CASSWRGLRTEAFF
CDR3 DNA: TGTGCCAGCAGTTGGAGGGGCCTAAGGACTGAAGCTTTCTTT

CDR3 length: 15
J gene: TRBJ1-2
D gene: TRBD1
clone size: .
V gene: TRBV7-9
CDR3 protein: CASSQRRQGAGGYTF
CDR3 DNA: TGTGCCAGCAGCCAAAGACGACAGGGGGCGGGCGGCTACACCTTC

CDR3 length: 14
J gene: TRBJ2-5
D gene: .
clone size: .
V gene: TRBV3-1/TRBV3-2
CDR3 protein: CASSQGPYPETQYF
CDR3 DNA: TGTGCCAGCAGCCAAGGGCCCTACCCCGAGACCCAGTACTTC

CDR3 length: 14
J gene: TRBJ1-1
D gene: TRBD1
clone size: .
V gene: TRBV30
CDR3 protein: CAGRVGTGWTEAFF
CDR3 DNA: TGTGCCGGGCGGGTCGGGACAGGGTGGACTGAAGCTTTCTTT

CDR3 length: 15
J gene: TRBJ1-2
D gene: TRBD1
clone size: .
V gene: TRBV18
CDR3 protein: CASSPGTEANYGYTF
CDR3 DNA: TGTGCCAGCTCACCCGGGACAGAAGCTAACTATGGCTACACCTTC

CDR3 length: 13
J gene: TRBJ1-1
D gene: TRBD1
clone size: once
V gene: TRBV7-3
CDR3 protein: CASSWDRGEEAFF
CDR3 DNA: TGTGCCAGCAGCTGGGACAGGGGAGAGGAGGCTTTCTTT

CDR3 length: 13
J gene: TRBJ2-6
D gene: .
clone size: .
V gene: TRBV12-3/TRBV12-4
CDR3 protein: CVGEISGANVLTF
CDR3 DNA: TGTGTCGGGGAAATCTCTGGGGCCAACGTCCTGACTTTC

CDR3 length: 14
J gene: TRBJ2-7
D gene: TRBD2
clone size: .
V gene: TRBV6-5
CDR3 protein: CASRIGTSGYEQYF
CDR3 DNA: TGTGCCAGCAGAATTGGGACTAGCGGGTACGAGCAGTACTTC

CDR3 length: 17
J gene: TRBJ1-3
D gene: .
clone size: .
V gene: TRBV9
CDR3 protein: CASSKAGGGASGNTIYF
CDR3 DNA: TGTGCCAGCAGCAAAGCAGGCGGGGGCGCCTCTGGAAACACCATATATTTT

CDR3 length: 16
J gene: TRBJ2-2
D gene: .
clone size: .
V gene: TRBV30
CDR3 protein: CAWSHQEVNLTGELFF
CDR3 DNA: TGTGCCTGGAGTCATCAGGAGGTAAACCTTACTGGGGAGCTGTTTTTT

CDR3 length: 15
J gene: TRBJ2-7
D gene: TRBD2
clone size: once
V gene: TRBV27
CDR3 protein: CASSSTSGRVGEQYF
CDR3 DNA: TGTGCCAGCAGTTCGACTAGCGGGAGGGTTGGGGAGCAGTACTTC

CDR3 length: 15
J gene: TRBJ2-3
D gene: .
clone size: .
V gene: TRBV18
CDR3 protein: CASSPGTGRTDTQYF
CDR3 DNA: TGTGCCAGCTCACCGGGGACTGGACGAACAGATACGCAGTATTTT

CDR3 length: 13
J gene: TRBJ1-3
D gene: TRBD1
clone size: .
V gene: TRBV11-2
CDR3 protein: CASVTGAGNTIYF
CDR3 DNA: TGTGCCAGCGTGACAGGGGCCGGAAACACCATATATTTT